The 12 T cell receptor beta chains below were found in one sample sequenced in a study of blood T cell repertoires in COVID-19. The assay was immunoSEQ multiplex PCR, and TCRdb's table has in-frame clones only and misses some. The table lists 120,000 or so clones, just under 80% of them singletons. The sample was peripheral blood. All receptors come from a man aged 60 to 69 with active or convalescent COVID-19.

In nucleotides, the CDR3 is TGTGCCAGCAGCTCTTCGGGACTAGCGCACAATGAGCAGTTCTTC. Encoded protein: CASSSSGLAHNEQFF. V gene TRBV9 combines with J gene TRBJ2-1; TRBD2 agrees at 10 bases. V lost 4 bases and J lost 5; bases outside the gene matches: 6. CDR1 SGDLS and CDR2 YYNGEE come from the germline V gene. This CDR3 is 15 amino acids long. The complete variable domain, with remaining parts taken from reference TRBV9 and TRBJ2-1, reads DSGVTQTPKHLITATGQRVTLRCSPRSGDLSVYWYQQSLDQGLQFLIQYYNGEERAKGNILERFSAQQFPDLHSELNLSSLELGDSALYFCASSSSGLAHNEQFFGPGTRLTVL.

This clone was observed a few times. The gene calls are TRBV9 and TRBJ2-7; D is unresolved. Trimming removed 4 bases at V and 3 bases at J, with 5 bases between. The CDR3 sequence is 11 residues long. Germline lookup yields CDR1 SGDLS and CDR2 YYNGEE. The DNA for the CDR3 is TGTGCCAGCAGCTCCGGCTACGAGCAGTACTTC. Its translation is CASSSGYEQYF.

This clone has more than one count but fewer than ten. The chain uses TRBV6-5 and TRBJ1-1; possible D gene TRBD1, 5 bases. The CDR3 consists of 15 residues. Trimming stripped 6 bases from V and 2 bases from J, with 16 bases between. Germline V lookup: CDR1 MNHEY, CDR2 SVGAGI. The CDR3 spells CASRSRGRDNTEAFF. CDR3 bases: TGTGCCAGCAGATCCCGCGGCAGGGATAACACTGAAGCTTTCTTT.

This sequence joins TRBV27 and TRBJ1-1; D gene unclear. CDR1 is MNHEY, CDR2 SMNVEV, per germline (reference sequence). The CDR3 contains 18 residues. V shed 5 bases and J shed 0 bases, with 22 bases lying between them. The DNA of the CDR3 is TGTGCCAGCAGTGGCACCGGGTTTCTCAACTCCATGAACACTGAAGCTTTCTTT. Its translation: CASSGTGFLNSMNTEAFF.

The CDR3 DNA sequence: TGCAGCGTTGAAGGTGGGACTGGCCACTCTGAAGCTTTCTTT. Translating gives CSVEGGTGHSEAFF. V gene TRBV29-1 combines with J gene TRBJ1-1; D perhaps matches TRBD1 (5 bases). V was pared by 1 base and J by 6 bases, with 15 bases between. The germline V gene encodes CDR1 SQVTM and CDR2 ANQGSEA. CDR3 size: 14 residues.

This CDR3 is CASSKGQGRTEAFF. The CDR3 region has the DNA TGTGCCAGCAGCAAAGGACAGGGAAGAACTGAAGCTTTCTTT. The chain combines TRBV11-2 with TRBJ1-1; TRBD1 matches at 8 bases. V was clipped by 5 bases and J by 5 bases; unmatched bases: 7. The CDR3 is made up of 14 amino acids. CDR1 is SGHAT and CDR2 is FQNNGV in the germline V gene. The full variable domain, with the rest looked up from reference TRBV11-2 and TRBJ1-1, is EAGVAQSPRYKIIEKRQSVAFWCNPISGHATLYWYQQILGQGPKLLIQFQNNGVVDDSQLPKDRFSAERLKGVDSTLKIQPAKLEDSAVYLCASSKGQGRTEAFFGQGTRLTVV.

This clone was seen a single time. The gene calls are TRBV6-5 and TRBJ2-7; 8 nucleotides match TRBD1. Trimming cost V 5 bases and J 2 bases; bases outside gene matches: 8. CDR1 and CDR2 (germline): MNHEY, SVGAGI. The CDR3 is 15 amino acids. DNA of the CDR3: TGTGCCAGCAGTCAATCCGGGACAGGAACCTACGAGCAGTACTTC. Translated: CASSQSGTGTYEQYF.

The rearrangement links TRBV24-1 to TRBJ2-7, with TRBD1 matching over 9 bases. The length of the CDR3 is 13 residues. Trimming removed 9 bases from V and 5 bases from J; junction bases left unmatched: 7. Germline V CDR1 and CDR2: KGHDR, SFDVKD. The CDR3 region is CATGGTGRDEQYF. The CDR3 bases are TGTGCCACCGGGGGGACAGGGAGGGACGAGCAGTACTTC.

The J gene is TRBJ1-2, the V gene TRBV30; 7 nucleotides match TRBD1. Germline CDR1 reads GTSNPN; CDR2 reads SVGIG (reference sequence). V shed 2 bases, J shed 1 base, and the junction held 7 bases outside the gene matches. The CDR3 runs to 15 residues. In DNA, the CDR3 is TGTGCCTGGAGTAAGGGACAGCCTGTTAACTATGGCTACACCTTC. Translated: CAWSKGQPVNYGYTF.

This chain uses TRBV28 with TRBJ2-7; possible D gene TRBD2, 5 bases. The CDR3 has 15 residues. The V gene lost 5 bases and the J gene lost 1 base, with 15 bases spanning the gap. From germline, CDR1 is MDHEN and CDR2 SYDVKM. The CDR3 spells CASSVGGFVSYEQYF. The CDR3 DNA reads as TGTGCCAGCAGTGTAGGAGGATTCGTGTCCTACGAGCAGTACTTC. The complete variable domain, with remaining parts taken from reference TRBV28 and TRBJ2-7, reads DVKVTQSSRYLVKRTGEKVFLECVQDMDHENMFWYRQDPGLGLRLIYFSYDVKMKEKGDIPEGYSVSREKKERFSLILESASTNQTSMYLCASSVGGFVSYEQYFGPGTRLTVT.

This clone was found once. This chain uses TRBV2 with TRBJ2-3; TRBD2 might be the D (5 bases). Trimming shortened V by 8 bases and J by 0 bases, and 12 bases separated the two germline ends. Germline V gene sequence: CDR1 SNHLY, CDR2 FYNNEI. The length of the CDR3 is 14 residues. The CDR3 nucleotides are TGTGCCAGCGCCGTGGGCGGGAGCACAGATACGCAGTATTTT. Its translation: CASAVGGSTDTQYF.

Comments on this clone: Because the CDR3's place on the DNA is in doubt, the DNA is left out and the CDR3 is given as listed by TCRdb. The chain is built from TRBV6-1 and TRBJ2-2; the table's D call of TRBD2 was not tested on the DNA. A total of 14 residues make up the CDR3, ends included. CDR1 and CDR2 from the germline V gene are MNHNS and SASEGT. The CDR3 spells CASTMKRTPGSCFF.